The 7 T cell receptor beta chains listed next were all sequenced from one sample in a study of blood T cell repertoires in COVID-19. The protocol was immunoSEQ multiplex PCR, while the TCRdb copy is restricted to in-frame clones and leaves out a portion. The repertoire holds about 110,000 clones, with 80% to 90% as singletons. Sequenced: peripheral blood. These receptor sequences come from a woman in her forties or fifties with acute or convalescent COVID-19.

The rearrangement uses TRBV28 and TRBJ2-7; 8 bases map to TRBD2. The CDR3 length is 15 residues. CDR1 MDHEN and CDR2 SYDVKM come from the germline V gene. The V gene end was trimmed by 5 bases and the J gene end by 7 bases; junction bases not matched to a gene: 13. CDR3: CASSPREGLSREQYF. The CDR3 bases are TGTGCCAGCAGTCCCCGGGAGGGGCTATCAAGAGAGCAGTACTTC.

The chain has TRBV2 and TRBJ2-2; D may be TRBD2 (6 bases). The germline CDR1 and CDR2 sequences are SNHLY and FYNNEI. Deletions cut 3 bases from V and 0 bases from J, with 11 bases between. The CDR3 consists of 16 residues. The CDR3 sequence is CASSDQGGANTGELFF. The CDR3 DNA reads as TGTGCCAGCAGTGATCAGGGCGGGGCGAACACCGGGGAGCTGTTTTTT.

The chain couples TRBV24-1 to TRBJ2-1; possibly TRBD1 for D (6 bases). Trimming removed 1 base at V and 4 bases at J, with 10 bases between. The CDR3 contains 15 residues. Germline values: CDR1 KGHDR, CDR2 SFDVKD. CDR3 amino acids: CATSDFGTPYNEQFF. In DNA, the CDR3 is TGTGCCACCAGTGATTTCGGGACACCTTACAATGAGCAGTTCTTC.

The rearrangement links TRBV3-1 (or the pseudogene TRBV3-2) to TRBJ1-2; possible D gene TRBD1, 6 bases. From germline, CDR1 is LGHDT and CDR2 YNNKEL (reference sequence). The CDR3 is 15 amino acids. V lost 4 bases and J 4 bases, leaving 16 bases between the germline ends. CDR3 residues: CASSPSGTQTYGYTF. CDR3 coding DNA: TGTGCCAGCAGCCCATCCGGGACACAAACCTATGGCTACACCTTC.

The chain employs TRBV6-2 or TRBV6-3 and TRBJ2-7; 7 bases align to TRBD2. The CDR3 totals 17 residues. Per germline, CDR1 MNHEY and CDR2 SVGEGT. V was pared by 2 bases and J by 2 bases, with 12 bases of the junction left unmatched. CDR3 DNA sequence: TGTGCCAGCAGTTACCCGTTGGGACTAATTGATGCCTACGAGCAGTACTTC. This sequence encodes CASSYPLGLIDAYEQYF.

The V gene is TRBV6-5, the J gene TRBJ2-7, with 7 nucleotides matching TRBD2. The ends lost 1 base at V and 2 bases at J; junction bases unmatched: 5. CDR3 length: 15 residues. The germline V gene has CDR1 MNHEY and CDR2 SVGAGI. The CDR3 reads CASSYLSGTTYEQYF. Written as DNA, the CDR3 is TGTGCCAGCAGTTACTTGAGCGGGACCACCTACGAGCAGTACTTC.

J is TRBJ1-1 and V is TRBV7-3; the D gene is possibly TRBD1 (6 bases). CDR3 length equals 13 residues. Germline CDR1 is SGHTA and CDR2 is FQGTGA. V was shortened by 2 bases and J by 3 bases, with 7 bases between the two germline ends. The CDR3 reads CASSLQGYTEAFF. The CDR3 nucleotides read TGTGCCAGCAGCTTACAGGGGTACACTGAAGCTTTCTTT.